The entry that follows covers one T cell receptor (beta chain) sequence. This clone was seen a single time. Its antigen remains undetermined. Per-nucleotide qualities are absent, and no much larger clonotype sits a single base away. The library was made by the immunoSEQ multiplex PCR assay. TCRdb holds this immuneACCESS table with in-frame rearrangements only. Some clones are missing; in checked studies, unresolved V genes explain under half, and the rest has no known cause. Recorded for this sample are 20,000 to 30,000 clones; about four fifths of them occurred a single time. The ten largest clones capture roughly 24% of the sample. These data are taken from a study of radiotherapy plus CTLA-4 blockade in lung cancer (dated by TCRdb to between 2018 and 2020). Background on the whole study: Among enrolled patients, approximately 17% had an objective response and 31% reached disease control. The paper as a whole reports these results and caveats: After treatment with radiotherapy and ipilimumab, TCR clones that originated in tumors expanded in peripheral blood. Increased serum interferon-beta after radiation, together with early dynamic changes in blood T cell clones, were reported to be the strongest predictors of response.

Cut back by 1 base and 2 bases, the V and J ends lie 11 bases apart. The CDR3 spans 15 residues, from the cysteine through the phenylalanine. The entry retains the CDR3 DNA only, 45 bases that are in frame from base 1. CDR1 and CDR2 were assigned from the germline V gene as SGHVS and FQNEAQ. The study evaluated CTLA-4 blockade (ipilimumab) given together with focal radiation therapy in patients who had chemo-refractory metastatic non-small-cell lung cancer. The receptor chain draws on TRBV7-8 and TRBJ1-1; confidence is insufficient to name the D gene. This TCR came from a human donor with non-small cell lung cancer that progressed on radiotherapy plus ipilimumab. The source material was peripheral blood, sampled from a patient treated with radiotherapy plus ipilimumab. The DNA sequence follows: TGTGCCAGCAGCTTAGTACGGACGCCCAACACTGAAGCTTTCTTT. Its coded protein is CASSLVRTPNTEAFF.